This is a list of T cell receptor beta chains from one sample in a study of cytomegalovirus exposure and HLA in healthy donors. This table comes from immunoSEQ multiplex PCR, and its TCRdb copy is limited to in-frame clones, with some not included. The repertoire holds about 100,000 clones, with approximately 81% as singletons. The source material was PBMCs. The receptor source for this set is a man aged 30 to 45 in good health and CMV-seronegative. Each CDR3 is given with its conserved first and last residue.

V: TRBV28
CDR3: CACSIAGGGNEQFF

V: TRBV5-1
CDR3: CASSLSQGMNTEAFF

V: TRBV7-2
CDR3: CASSSRQGREKLFF

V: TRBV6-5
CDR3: CASRGGTEAFF

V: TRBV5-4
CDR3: CASSVERRGETQYF

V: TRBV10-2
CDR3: CASSDPAGELFF

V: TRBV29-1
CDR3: CSFPTGGGAEAFF

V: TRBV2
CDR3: CASRAEGQGNTEAFF

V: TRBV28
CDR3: CASSSGRNTEAFF

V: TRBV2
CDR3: CASSAGQGNGRTQYF

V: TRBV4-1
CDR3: CASSQVGLAGREEETQYF

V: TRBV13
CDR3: CASSLIGTGRKQETQYF

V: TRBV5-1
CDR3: CASSLDSHTEAFF

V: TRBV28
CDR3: CASSLKGIGYNEQFF

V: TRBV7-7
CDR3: CASSPPLVSTEAFF

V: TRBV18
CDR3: CASSPGGASEKLFF

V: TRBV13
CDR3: CASSLEGTSGSPGELFF